The 15 T cell receptor beta chains reported below all come from one sample, sequenced in a study of Ad26.COV2.S vaccination and SARS-CoV-2 variants. Method: immunoSEQ multiplex PCR; TCRdb's copy keeps in-frame clones and lacks some. The sample contains about 350,000 clones, roughly 90% of which appear only once. Treatment: about 20 received Ad26.COV2.S at low or high dose, single or two shots; several received placebo; per-sample allocation not given. Samples came from day 63 after the first vaccine or placebo injection. Specimen: peripheral blood, collected in a trial of Ad26.COV2.S vaccine versus placebo. These receptors came from a person between 18 and 65 years old who received the Ad26.COV2.S COVID-19 vaccine or a placebo.

This clone was seen a handful of times. The rearrangement uses TRBV9 and TRBJ1-3; the D gene is possibly TRBD1 (5 bases). CDR3 length equals 15 residues. Per germline, CDR1 SGDLS and CDR2 YYNGEE. V was pared by 4 bases and J by 0 bases, with 11 bases between. CDR3 sequence (DNA): TGTGCCAGCAGCCCCGACAGAATCTCTGGAAACACCATATATTTT. Its translation is CASSPDRISGNTIYF. The variable domain in full, with the rest retrieved from reference TRBV9 and TRBJ1-3, is DSGVTQTPKHLITATGQRVTLRCSPRSGDLSVYWYQQSLDQGLQFLIQYYNGEERAKGNILERFSAQQFPDLHSELNLSSLELGDSALYFCASSPDRISGNTIYFGEGSWLTVV.

This chain joins TRBV18 and TRBJ2-3, with D perhaps TRBD2 (6 bases). Germline CDR1 reads KGHSH; CDR2 reads LQKENI. The CDR3 contains 15 residues. The ends were cut back, 8 bases at V and 3 bases at J, with 18 bases in the middle. CDR3 protein: CASQGVGGRTDTQYF. In DNA, the CDR3 is TGTGCCAGCCAAGGCGTGGGAGGTCGGACAGATACGCAGTATTTT.

This clone was recorded once. The rearrangement uses TRBV10-1 and TRBJ2-6; tentative D call: TRBD2 (5 bases). The CDR3 covers 16 residues. Germline-derived CDR1 and CDR2 are WNHNN and SYGVQD (reference sequence). The V end was cut by 2 bases, the J end by 0 bases, with 8 bases between. The CDR3 sequence is CASSENGLSGANVLTF. In DNA, the CDR3 is TGCGCCAGCAGTGAGAACGGACTCTCTGGGGCCAACGTCCTGACTTTC.

The V and J genes are TRBV7-2 and TRBJ1-1; the D is unclear. Trimming took off 5 bases at V and 1 base at J, with 11 bases between the two ends. Germline-derived CDR1 and CDR2 are SGHTA and FQGNSA. The CDR3 is 14 residues long. CDR3 coding DNA: TGTGCCAGCAGCCCTTCGGGCAGGAACACTGAAGCTTTCTTT. Its protein is CASSPSGRNTEAFF.

This chain connects TRBV10-3 to TRBJ1-5; D is ambiguous. Per the germline V gene, CDR1 is ENHRY and CDR2 is SYGVKD. V was clipped by 3 bases and J by 12 bases, with 9 bases between them. This CDR3 contains 11 residues. The CDR3 sequence: CAISEGGYQHF. The CDR3 DNA sequence: TGTGCCATCAGTGAAGGAGGGTACCAGCATTTT.

This chain connects TRBV4-2 to TRBJ2-7; possibly TRBD2 for D (6 bases). Germline CDR1 is LGHNA and CDR2 is YNFKEQ. The CDR3 has 13 residues. Between the trimmed V and J ends, which lost 4 bases and 2 bases, there was a span of 9 bases. The CDR3 loop is CASSRLGAYEQYF. CDR3 nucleotides: TGTGCCAGCAGCCGACTAGGGGCCTACGAGCAGTACTTC.

This clone came up once. The chain carries TRBV18 and TRBJ1-5; 8 nucleotides align to TRBD1. V trimming: 3 bases; J trimming: 7 bases; junction bases outside the gene matches: 2. The CDR3 runs to 13 residues. CDR1 and CDR2 (germline): KGHSH, LQKENI. CDR3 loop: CASSPDRDQPQHF. CDR3 DNA: TGTGCCAGCTCACCGGACAGGGACCAGCCCCAGCATTTT. The full variable domain, in which reference TRBV18 and TRBJ1-5 provide the parts outside the CDR3, is NAGVMQNPRHLVRRRGQEARLRCSPMKGHSHVYWYRQLPEEGLKFMVYLQKENIIDESGMPKERFSAEFPKEGPSILRIQQVVRGDSAAYFCASSPDRDQPQHFGDGTRLSIL.

The chain uses TRBV18 and TRBJ1-1; no definite D call. The germline V gene has CDR1 KGHSH and CDR2 LQKENI. With 6 bases removed from V and 0 bases from J, the gap between germline ends came to 11 bases. CDR3 length: 14 residues. The CDR3 sequence is CASSPGGMNTEAFF. The CDR3 region has the DNA TGTGCCAGCTCCCCGGGCGGTATGAACACTGAAGCTTTCTTT.

DNA for the CDR3: TGCGCCAGCAGCCAAGTGACGAGGGGCGCGGGCTCCGCCTATGGCTACACCTTC. It specifies CASSQVTRGAGSAYGYTF. This chain connects TRBV4-1 to TRBJ1-2; maybe TRBD1 (5 bases). The CDR3 is 18 amino acids. The germline gives CDR1 MGHRA, CDR2 YSYEKL. Trimming took 1 base from V and 4 from J, leaving 22 bases between them.

V and J are TRBV4-1 and TRBJ1-2; D perhaps matches TRBD1 (5 bases). V lost 0 bases and J lost 7, with 15 bases in between. Germline V gene sequence: CDR1 MGHRA, CDR2 YSYEKL. The CDR3 spans 15 residues. The CDR3 here is CASSQEVTAGRGYTF. The CDR3, as DNA: TGCGCCAGCAGCCAAGAAGTGACAGCCGGGCGTGGCTACACCTTC.

The gene calls are TRBV11-2 and TRBJ1-1, with D tentatively TRBD1 (5 bases). Germline loops: CDR1 SGHAT, CDR2 FQNNGV. CDR3 length: 16 amino acids. Trimming pared 1 base from V and 0 bases from J, leaving 12 bases between. The CDR3 sequence is CASSLVFRGVNTEAFF. CDR3 DNA: TGTGCCAGCAGCTTAGTTTTCCGGGGGGTGAACACTGAAGCTTTCTTT. Combining the CDR3 with reference TRBV11-2 and TRBJ1-1 gives the whole variable domain EAGVAQSPRYKIIEKRQSVAFWCNPISGHATLYWYQQILGQGPKLLIQFQNNGVVDDSQLPKDRFSAERLKGVDSTLKIQPAKLEDSAVYLCASSLVFRGVNTEAFFGQGTRLTVV.

The CDR3 DNA follows: TGTGCCAGCAGTGAGGACGGCCAAGAGACCCAGTACTTC. This translates into CASSEDGQETQYF. V gene TRBV2 combines with J gene TRBJ2-5; no clear D gene. This CDR3 has 13 amino acids. Trimming stripped 3 bases from V and 1 base from J, with 6 bases between. Germline values: CDR1 SNHLY, CDR2 FYNNEI.

The chain combines TRBV16 with TRBJ2-1; D gene uncertain. Germline V gene data show CDR1 as KGHSY and CDR2 as FQNENV. This CDR3 has 15 residues. The V end lost 2 bases, the J end lost 0 bases, and 8 bases lay between the germline ends. CDR3 in DNA: TGTGCCAGCAGCCAACTAGGTAGCTCCTACAATGAGCAGTTCTTC. It encodes CASSQLGSSYNEQFF. The whole variable domain, remainder taken from reference TRBV16 and TRBJ2-1, is GEEVAQTPKHLVRGEGQKAKLYCAPIKGHSYVFWYQQVLKNEFKFLISFQNENVFDETGMPKERFSAKCLPNSPCSLEIQATKLEDSAVYFCASSQLGSSYNEQFFGPGTRLTVL.

The chain uses TRBV28 and TRBJ1-6; no clear D gene. Trimming removed 2 bases at V and 7 bases at J, with 15 bases between. The CDR3 has 16 amino acids. Looked up from germline, CDR1 is MDHEN and CDR2 is SYDVKM. The CDR3 DNA reads TGTGCCAGCAGTTTAAATCCCACCGGGGTAAATTCACCCCTCCACTTT. Its protein is CASSLNPTGVNSPLHF. The whole variable domain, filled in from reference TRBV28 and TRBJ1-6, reads DVKVTQSSRYLVKRTGEKVFLECVQDMDHENMFWYRQDPGLGLRLIYFSYDVKMKEKGDIPEGYSVSREKKERFSLILESASTNQTSMYLCASSLNPTGVNSPLHFGNGTRLTVT.

This chain uses TRBV5-6 with TRBJ2-3; 8 positions match TRBD2. The trim removed 0 bases at V and 2 bases at J, leaving 5 bases unmatched. The CDR3 is 16 amino acids. Germline V CDR1 and CDR2: SGHDT, YYEEEE. CDR3 DNA sequence: TGTGCCAGCAGCTTGGAAATTAGCGGGGCCACAGATACGCAGTATTTT. Encoded protein: CASSLEISGATDTQYF.